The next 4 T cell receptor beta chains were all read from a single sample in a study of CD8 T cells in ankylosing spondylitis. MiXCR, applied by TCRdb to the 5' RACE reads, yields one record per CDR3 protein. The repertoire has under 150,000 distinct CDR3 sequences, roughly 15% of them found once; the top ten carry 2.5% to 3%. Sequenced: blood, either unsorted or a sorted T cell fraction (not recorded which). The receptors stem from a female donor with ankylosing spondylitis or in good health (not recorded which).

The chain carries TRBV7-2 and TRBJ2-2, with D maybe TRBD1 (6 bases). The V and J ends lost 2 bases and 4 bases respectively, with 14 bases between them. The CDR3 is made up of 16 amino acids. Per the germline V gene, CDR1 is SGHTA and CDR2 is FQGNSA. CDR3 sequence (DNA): TGTGCCAGCAGCTTAATGTCGGGACACCCCACCGGGGAGCTGTTTTTT. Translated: CASSLMSGHPTGELFF.

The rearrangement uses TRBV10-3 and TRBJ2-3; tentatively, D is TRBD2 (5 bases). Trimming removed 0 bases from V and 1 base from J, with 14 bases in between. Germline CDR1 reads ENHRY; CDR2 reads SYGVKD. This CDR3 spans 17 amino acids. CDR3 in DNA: TGTGCCATCAGTGAGTCGAGTTCGAGGGAAGGCACAGATACGCAGTATTTT. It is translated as CAISESSSREGTDTQYF.

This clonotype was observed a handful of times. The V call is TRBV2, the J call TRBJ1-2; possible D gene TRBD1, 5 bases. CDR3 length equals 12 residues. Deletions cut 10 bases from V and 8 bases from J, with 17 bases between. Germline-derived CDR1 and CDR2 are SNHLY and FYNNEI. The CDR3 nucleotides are TGTGCCAAAAACTGGGACCGTGGGGGCTACACCTTC. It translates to CAKNWDRGGYTF.

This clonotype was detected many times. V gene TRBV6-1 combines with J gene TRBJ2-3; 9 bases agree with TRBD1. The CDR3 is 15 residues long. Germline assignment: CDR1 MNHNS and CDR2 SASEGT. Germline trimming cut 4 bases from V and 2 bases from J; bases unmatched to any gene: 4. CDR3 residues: CASSGYRGLTDTQYF. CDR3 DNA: TGTGCCAGCAGTGGATACAGGGGGCTCACAGATACGCAGTATTTT.